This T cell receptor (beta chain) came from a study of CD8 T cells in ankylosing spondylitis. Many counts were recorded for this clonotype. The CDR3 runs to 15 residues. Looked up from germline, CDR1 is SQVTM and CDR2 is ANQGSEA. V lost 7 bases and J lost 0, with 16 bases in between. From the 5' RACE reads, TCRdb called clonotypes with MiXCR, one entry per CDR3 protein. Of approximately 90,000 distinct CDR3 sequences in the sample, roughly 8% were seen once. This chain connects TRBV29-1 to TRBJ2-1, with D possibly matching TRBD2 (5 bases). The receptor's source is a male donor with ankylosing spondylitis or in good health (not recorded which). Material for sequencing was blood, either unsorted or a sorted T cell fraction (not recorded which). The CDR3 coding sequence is TGCAGCGCCCTTGACGGCGGGTCCTCCTACAATGAGCAGTTCTTC. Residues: CSALDGGSSYNEQFF.